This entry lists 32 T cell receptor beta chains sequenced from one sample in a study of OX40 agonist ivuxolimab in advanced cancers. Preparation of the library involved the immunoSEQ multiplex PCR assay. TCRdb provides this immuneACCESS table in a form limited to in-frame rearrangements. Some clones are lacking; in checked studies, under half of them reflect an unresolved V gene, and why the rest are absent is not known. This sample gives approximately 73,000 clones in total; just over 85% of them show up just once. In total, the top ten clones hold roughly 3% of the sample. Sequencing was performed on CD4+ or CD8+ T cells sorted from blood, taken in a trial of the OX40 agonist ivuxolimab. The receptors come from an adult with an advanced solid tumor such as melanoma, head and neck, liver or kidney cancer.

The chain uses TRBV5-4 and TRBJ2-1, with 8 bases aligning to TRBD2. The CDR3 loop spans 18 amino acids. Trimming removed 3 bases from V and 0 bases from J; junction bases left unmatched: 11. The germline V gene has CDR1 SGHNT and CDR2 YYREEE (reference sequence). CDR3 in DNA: TGTGCCAGCAGCTCCAGTGGCGGGGGGCTTCGCTCCTACAATGAGCAGTTCTTC. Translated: CASSSSGGGLRSYNEQFF. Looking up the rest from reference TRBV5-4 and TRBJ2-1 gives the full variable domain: ETGVTQSPTHLIKTRGQQVTLRCSSQSGHNTVSWYQQALGQGPQFIFQYYREEENGRGNFPPRFSGLQFPNYSSELNVNALELDDSALYLCASSSSGGGLRSYNEQFFGPGTRLTVL.

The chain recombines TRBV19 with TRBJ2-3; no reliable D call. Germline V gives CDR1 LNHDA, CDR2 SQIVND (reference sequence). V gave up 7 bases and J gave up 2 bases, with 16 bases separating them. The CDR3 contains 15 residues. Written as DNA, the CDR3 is TGTGCCAGTAAGAGCACACGGTCACTCACAGATACGCAGTATTTT. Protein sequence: CASKSTRSLTDTQYF.

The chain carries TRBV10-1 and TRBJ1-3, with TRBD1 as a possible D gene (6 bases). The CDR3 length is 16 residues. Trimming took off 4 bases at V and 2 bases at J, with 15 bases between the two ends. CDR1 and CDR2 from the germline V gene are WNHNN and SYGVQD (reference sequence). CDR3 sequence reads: CASSVRQGRPGNTIYF. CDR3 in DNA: TGCGCCAGCAGTGTAAGGCAGGGGCGCCCTGGAAACACCATATATTTT.

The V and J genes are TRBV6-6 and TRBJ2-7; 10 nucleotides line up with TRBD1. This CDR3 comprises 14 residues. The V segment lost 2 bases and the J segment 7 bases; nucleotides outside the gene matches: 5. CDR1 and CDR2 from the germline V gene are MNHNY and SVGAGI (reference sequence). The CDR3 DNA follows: TGTGCCAGCAGTTACGCAGGACAGGGGGGAGAGCAGTACTTC. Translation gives CASSYAGQGGEQYF.

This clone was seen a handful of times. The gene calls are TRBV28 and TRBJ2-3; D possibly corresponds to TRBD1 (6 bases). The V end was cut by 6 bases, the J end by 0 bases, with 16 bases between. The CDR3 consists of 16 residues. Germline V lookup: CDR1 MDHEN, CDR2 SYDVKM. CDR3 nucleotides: TGTGCCAGCAGCCCAGTACAGGGAGTTAGCACAGATACGCAGTATTTT. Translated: CASSPVQGVSTDTQYF.

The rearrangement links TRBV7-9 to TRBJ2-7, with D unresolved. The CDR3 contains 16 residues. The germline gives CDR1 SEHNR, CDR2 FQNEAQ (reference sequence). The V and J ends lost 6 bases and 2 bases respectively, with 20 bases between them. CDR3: CASRQIPTPPAYEQYF. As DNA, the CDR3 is TGTGCCAGCAGACAGATTCCGACCCCTCCGGCCTACGAGCAGTACTTC.

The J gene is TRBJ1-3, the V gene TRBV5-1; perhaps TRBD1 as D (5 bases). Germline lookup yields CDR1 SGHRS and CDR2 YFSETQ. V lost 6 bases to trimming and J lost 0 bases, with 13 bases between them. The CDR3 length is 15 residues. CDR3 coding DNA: TGCGCCAGCACCCAGGGACCGATCTCTGGAAACACCATATATTTT. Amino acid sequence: CASTQGPISGNTIYF.

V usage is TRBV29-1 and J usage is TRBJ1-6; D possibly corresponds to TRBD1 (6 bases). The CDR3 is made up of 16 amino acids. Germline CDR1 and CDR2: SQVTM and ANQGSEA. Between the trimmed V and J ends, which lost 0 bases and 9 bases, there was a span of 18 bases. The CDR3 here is CSVEDGSGVGGSPLHF. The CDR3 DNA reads TGCAGCGTTGAAGATGGTTCAGGGGTCGGCGGTTCACCCCTCCACTTT.

CDR3 in amino acids: CASSVGDTYTDTQYF. As DNA, the CDR3 is TGTGCCAGCAGCGTAGGGGACACCTACACAGATACGCAGTATTTT. The chain has TRBV9 and TRBJ2-3; perhaps TRBD1 as D (6 bases). Trimming cost V 0 bases and J 2 bases, with 10 bases left between them. The CDR3 covers 15 residues. Germline CDR1 and CDR2: SGDLS and YYNGEE.

The CDR3 region is CASSLGSRGDNEQFF. The CDR3 region has the DNA TGTGCCAGCAGCTTAGGTAGTCGAGGGGACAATGAGCAGTTCTTC. The V and J genes are TRBV7-6 and TRBJ2-1; perhaps D is TRBD1 or TRBD2 (5 bases each). V was cut by 1 base and J by 5 bases, with 12 bases left in between. CDR1 is SGHVS, CDR2 FNYEAQ, per germline. CDR3 length: 15 residues.

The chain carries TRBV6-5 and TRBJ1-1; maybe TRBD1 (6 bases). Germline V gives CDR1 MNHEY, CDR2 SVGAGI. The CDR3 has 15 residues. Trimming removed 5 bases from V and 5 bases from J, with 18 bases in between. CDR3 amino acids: CASSRSSQGGTEAFF. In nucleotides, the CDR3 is TGTGCCAGCAGTCGGTCGTCGCAAGGGGGAACTGAAGCTTTCTTT.

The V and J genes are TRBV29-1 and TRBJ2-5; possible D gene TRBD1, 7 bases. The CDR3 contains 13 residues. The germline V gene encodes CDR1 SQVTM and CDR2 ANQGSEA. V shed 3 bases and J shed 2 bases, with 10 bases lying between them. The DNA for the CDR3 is TGCAGCGTTGACAGGGGGGTACAAGAGACCCAGTACTTC. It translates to CSVDRGVQETQYF.

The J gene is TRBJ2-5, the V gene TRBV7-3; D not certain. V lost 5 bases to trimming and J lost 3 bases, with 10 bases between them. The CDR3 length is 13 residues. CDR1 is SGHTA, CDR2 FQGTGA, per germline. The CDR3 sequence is CASSPRREETQYF. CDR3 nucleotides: TGTGCCAGCAGCCCTCGTAGGGAAGAGACCCAGTACTTC. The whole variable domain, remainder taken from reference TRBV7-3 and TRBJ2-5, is GAGVSQTPSNKVTEKGKYVELRCDPISGHTALYWYRQSLGQGPEFLIYFQGTGAADDSGLPNDRFFAVRPEGSVSTLKIQRTERGDSAVYLCASSPRREETQYFGPGTRLLVL.

The CDR3 sequence is CASSPGDRNSNQPQHF. As DNA, the CDR3 is TGTGCCAGCTCACCGGGGGACAGAAATAGCAATCAGCCCCAGCATTTT. The chain recombines TRBV18 with TRBJ1-5; TRBD1 aligns across 7 bases. Germline loops: CDR1 KGHSH, CDR2 LQKENI. The V gene end was trimmed by 3 bases and the J gene end by 0 bases; junction bases not matched to a gene: 5. This CDR3 is 16 amino acids long.

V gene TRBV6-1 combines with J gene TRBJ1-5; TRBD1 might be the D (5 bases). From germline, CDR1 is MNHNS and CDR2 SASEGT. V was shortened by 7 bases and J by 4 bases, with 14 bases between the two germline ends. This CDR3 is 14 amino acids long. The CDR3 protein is CASTSRVANQPQHF. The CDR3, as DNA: TGTGCCAGCACTTCCAGGGTCGCAAATCAGCCCCAGCATTTT.

The CDR3 loop reads CASSRSRGGTQYF. The CDR3 DNA follows: TGTGCCAGCAGTCGTTCTCGGGGTGGTACGCAGTATTTT. V gene TRBV28 combines with J gene TRBJ2-3, with D possibly matching TRBD2 (5 bases). CDR3 length: 13 amino acids. V shed 5 bases and J shed 8 bases, with 14 bases lying between them. In germline, CDR1 is MDHEN, CDR2 SYDVKM.

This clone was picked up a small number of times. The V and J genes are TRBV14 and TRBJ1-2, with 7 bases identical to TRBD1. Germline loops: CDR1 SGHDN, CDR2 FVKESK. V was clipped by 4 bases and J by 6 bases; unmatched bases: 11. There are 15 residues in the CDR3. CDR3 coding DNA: TGTGCCAGCAGCCCACACTTGACAGGGAACGATGGCTACACCTTC. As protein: CASSPHLTGNDGYTF.

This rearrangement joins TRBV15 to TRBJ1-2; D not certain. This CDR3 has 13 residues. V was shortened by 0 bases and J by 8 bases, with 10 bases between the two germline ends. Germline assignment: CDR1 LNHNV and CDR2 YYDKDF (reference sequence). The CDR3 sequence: CATSRDGQYGYTF. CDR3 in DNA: TGTGCCACCAGCAGAGATGGGCAGTACGGCTACACCTTC.

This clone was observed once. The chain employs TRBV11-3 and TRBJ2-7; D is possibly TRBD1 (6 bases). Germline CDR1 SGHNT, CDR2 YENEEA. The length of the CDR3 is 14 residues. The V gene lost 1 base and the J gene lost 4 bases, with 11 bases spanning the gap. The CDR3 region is CASSLAGDPYEQYF. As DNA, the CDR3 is TGTGCCAGCAGCTTAGCAGGGGATCCGTACGAGCAGTACTTC.

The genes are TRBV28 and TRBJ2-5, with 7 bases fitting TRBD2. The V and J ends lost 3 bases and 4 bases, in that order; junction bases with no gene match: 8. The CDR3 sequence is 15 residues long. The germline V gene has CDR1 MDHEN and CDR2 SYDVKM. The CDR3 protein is CASSFRGGGGETQYF. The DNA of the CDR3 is TGTGCCAGCAGTTTTAGGGGCGGCGGGGGAGAGACCCAGTACTTC.

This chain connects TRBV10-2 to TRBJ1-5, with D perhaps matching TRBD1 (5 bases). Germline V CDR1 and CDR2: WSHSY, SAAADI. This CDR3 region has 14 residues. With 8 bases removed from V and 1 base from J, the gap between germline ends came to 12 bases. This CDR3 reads CASGGEGSNQPQHF. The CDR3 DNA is TGCGCCAGCGGGGGGGAGGGGAGCAATCAGCCCCAGCATTTT.

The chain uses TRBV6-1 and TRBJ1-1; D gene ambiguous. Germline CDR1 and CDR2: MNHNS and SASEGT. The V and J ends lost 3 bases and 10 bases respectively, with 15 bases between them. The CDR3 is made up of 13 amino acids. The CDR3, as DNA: TGTGCCAGCAGTGAGATGGGCCCCTCCGGAGCTTTCTTT. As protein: CASSEMGPSGAFF.

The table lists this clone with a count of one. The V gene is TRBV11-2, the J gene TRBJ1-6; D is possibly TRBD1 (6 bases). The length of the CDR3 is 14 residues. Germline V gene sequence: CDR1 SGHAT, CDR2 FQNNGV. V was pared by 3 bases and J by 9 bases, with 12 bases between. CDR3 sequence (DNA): TGTGCCAGCAGCTTGAACAGGGAGGGTTCACCCCTCCACTTT. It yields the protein CASSLNREGSPLHF.

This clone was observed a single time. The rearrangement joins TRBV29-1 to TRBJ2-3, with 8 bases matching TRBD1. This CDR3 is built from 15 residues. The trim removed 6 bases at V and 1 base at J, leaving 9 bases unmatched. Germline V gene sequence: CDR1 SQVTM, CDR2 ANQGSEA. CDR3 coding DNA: TGCAGCGTGCTCAAGACAGGGGAGGGCACAGATACGCAGTATTTT. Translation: CSVLKTGEGTDTQYF.

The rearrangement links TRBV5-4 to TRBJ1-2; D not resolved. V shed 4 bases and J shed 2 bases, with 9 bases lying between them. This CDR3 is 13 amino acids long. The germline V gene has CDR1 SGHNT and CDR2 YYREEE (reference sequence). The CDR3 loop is CASSPVGNYGYTF. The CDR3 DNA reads TGTGCCAGCAGCCCTGTAGGAAACTATGGCTACACCTTC.

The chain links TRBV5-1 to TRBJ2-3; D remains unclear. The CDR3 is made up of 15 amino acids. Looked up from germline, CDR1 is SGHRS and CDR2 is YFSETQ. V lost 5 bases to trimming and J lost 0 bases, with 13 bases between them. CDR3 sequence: CASRLRAASTDTQYF. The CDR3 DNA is TGCGCCAGCAGACTCCGGGCCGCTAGCACAGATACGCAGTATTTT.

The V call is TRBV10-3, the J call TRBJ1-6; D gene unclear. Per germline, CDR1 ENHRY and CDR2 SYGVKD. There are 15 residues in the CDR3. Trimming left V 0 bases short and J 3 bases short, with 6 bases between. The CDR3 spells CAISESVVYNSPLHF. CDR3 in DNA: TGTGCCATCAGTGAGTCGGTGGTCTATAATTCACCCCTCCACTTT.

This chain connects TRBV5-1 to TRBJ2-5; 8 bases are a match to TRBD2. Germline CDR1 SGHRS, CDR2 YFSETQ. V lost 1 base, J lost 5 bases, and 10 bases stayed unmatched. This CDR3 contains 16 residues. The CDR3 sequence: CASSLMGTSLRETQYF. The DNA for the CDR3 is TGCGCCAGCAGCTTGATGGGGACTAGTCTCCGGGAGACCCAGTACTTC.

CDR3 coding DNA: TGTGCCAGCAGTGAAGGAAGCGGGGGACAAGAGACCCAGTACTTC. Amino acids: CASSEGSGGQETQYF. The chain has TRBV6-4 and TRBJ2-5; 8 nucleotides line up with TRBD2. V lost 3 bases, J lost 2 bases, and 5 bases stayed unmatched. The CDR3 contains 15 residues. Looked up from germline, CDR1 is MRHNA and CDR2 is SNTAGT.

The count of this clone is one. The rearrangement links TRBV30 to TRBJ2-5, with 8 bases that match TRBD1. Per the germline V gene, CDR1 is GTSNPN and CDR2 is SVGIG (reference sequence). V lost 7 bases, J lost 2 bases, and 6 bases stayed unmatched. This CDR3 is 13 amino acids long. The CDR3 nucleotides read TGTGCCTTTGCCAGGGGGCAGCAAGAGACCCAGTACTTC. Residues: CAFARGQQETQYF.

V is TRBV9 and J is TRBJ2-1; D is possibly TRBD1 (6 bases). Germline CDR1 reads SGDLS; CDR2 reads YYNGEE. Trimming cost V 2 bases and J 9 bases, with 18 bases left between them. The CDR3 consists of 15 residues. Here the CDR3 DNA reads TGTGCCAGCAGCGTCCAGCCCACAGGGAAAACTGAGCAGTTCTTC. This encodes CASSVQPTGKTEQFF.

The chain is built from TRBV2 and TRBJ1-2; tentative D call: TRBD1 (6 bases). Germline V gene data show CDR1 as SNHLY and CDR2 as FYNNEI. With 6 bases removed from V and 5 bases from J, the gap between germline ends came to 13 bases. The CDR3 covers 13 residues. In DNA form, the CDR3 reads TGTGCCAGCAGCCTACAGGGATCATATGGCTACACCTTC. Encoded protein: CASSLQGSYGYTF. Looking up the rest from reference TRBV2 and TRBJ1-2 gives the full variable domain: EPEVTQTPSHQVTQMGQEVILRCVPISNHLYFYWYRQILGQKVEFLVSFYNNEISEKSEIFDDQFSVERPDGSNFTLKIRSTKLEDSAMYFCASSLQGSYGYTFGSGTRLTVV.